Presented here are 9 T cell receptor beta chains from one specimen sequenced in a study of CD8+CD57+ T cells in acquired aplastic anemia. Both TCR beta VDJ combination and CDR3 sequence profiling were carried out. Genomic DNA was the template for this profiling. TCRdb independently ran MiXCR on the reads; one entry per CDR3 protein. Among approximately 170,000 distinct CDR3 sequences listed, approximately 60% were seen once. Sequencing used sorted CD4+, CD8+, or CD8+CD57+ T cells (not recorded which) from PBMCs. The receptor set was obtained from a human donor in good health.

The genes are TRBV9 and TRBJ1-2; D unresolved. This CDR3 is 15 amino acids long. The germline CDR1 and CDR2 sequences are SGDLS and YYNGEE. V was trimmed by 2 bases and J by 1 base, leaving 12 bases between them. The CDR3 protein is CASSVKPTVNYGYTF. CDR3 DNA sequence: TGTGCCAGCAGCGTTAAGCCTACAGTTAACTATGGCTACACCTTC.

The V gene is TRBV5-1, the J gene TRBJ1-1; no firm D call. This CDR3 is built from 13 residues. The germline V gene has CDR1 SGHRS and CDR2 YFSETQ. Trimming stripped 3 bases from V and 6 bases from J, with 12 bases between. The CDR3 sequence: CASSWRAGSEAFF. CDR3 bases: TGCGCCAGCAGCTGGCGGGCGGGCTCTGAAGCTTTCTTT.

This clonotype came up a few times. The chain carries TRBV2 and TRBJ1-6; a weak D match, TRBD1 (6 bases). The germline CDR1 and CDR2 sequences are SNHLY and FYNNEI. There are 14 residues in the CDR3. V gave up 4 bases and J gave up 11 bases, with 15 bases separating them. The CDR3 here is CASSGEQGEAPLHF. DNA of the CDR3: TGTGCCAGCAGTGGGGAACAGGGCGAGGCACCCCTCCACTTT.

The chain combines TRBV15 with TRBJ1-2, with 7 bases matching TRBD1. This CDR3 is built from 15 residues. Looked up from germline, CDR1 is LNHNV and CDR2 is YYDKDF (reference sequence). V gave up 0 bases and J gave up 7 bases; unmatched junction bases: 8. The CDR3 spells CATSREQGIGVGYTF. Written as DNA, the CDR3 is TGTGCCACCAGCAGAGAACAGGGGATTGGGGTTGGCTACACCTTC.

Comments on this clonotype: It may be a read error: a sequence one base away is much more abundant. V usage is TRBV5-4 and J usage is TRBJ2-7; tentative D call: TRBD2 (6 bases). The CDR3 covers 13 residues. CDR1 SGHNT and CDR2 YYREEE come from the germline V gene (reference sequence). The CDR3 here is CAGSSGLTYEQYF. CDR3 nucleotides: TGTGCCGGCAGCTCGGGACTGACCTACGAGCAGTACTTC.

This clonotype was seen just once. The V gene is TRBV20-1, the J gene TRBJ2-5; TRBD1 agrees at 9 bases. Germline V gives CDR1 DFQATT, CDR2 SNEGSKA (reference sequence). The V segment lost 2 bases and the J segment 0 bases; nucleotides outside the gene matches: 7. This CDR3 region has 16 residues. CDR3 residues: CSARQRDRANQETQYF. In DNA form, the CDR3 reads TGCAGTGCTAGACAACGGGACAGGGCCAACCAAGAGACCCAGTACTTC.

This clonotype was counted once. The chain joins TRBV20-1 to TRBJ1-2; possibly TRBD1 for D (5 bases). Germline V gene sequence: CDR1 DFQATT, CDR2 SNEGSKA (reference sequence). Deletions cut 3 bases from V and 6 bases from J, with 14 bases between. The CDR3 loop spans 13 amino acids. CDR3 nucleotide sequence: TGCAGTGCTAGGCAATTCGGGGGTCATGGCTACACCTTC. This gives the protein CSARQFGGHGYTF.

V is TRBV10-1 and J is TRBJ2-1; 8 positions match TRBD1. Per germline, CDR1 WNHNN and CDR2 SYGVQD (reference sequence). V dropped 3 bases and J dropped 7; count of bases not matched to a gene: 8. This CDR3 has 15 amino acids. As DNA, the CDR3 is TGCGCCAGCAGTGAAGGTCTACGGACAGGGAATGAGCAGTTCTTC. It translates to CASSEGLRTGNEQFF.

The chain has TRBV20-1 and TRBJ2-1; D is uncertain. V dropped 3 bases and J dropped 8 bases, with 17 bases sitting between them. CDR1 DFQATT and CDR2 SNEGSKA come from the germline V gene (reference sequence). The CDR3 covers 14 residues. The CDR3 nucleotides are TGCAGTGCTAGTTATCTAGTAGTGCGCGATGAGCAGTTCTTC. Translating it yields CSASYLVVRDEQFF.